This is a list of T cell receptor beta chains from one sample in a study of blood T cell repertoires in COVID-19. Method: immunoSEQ multiplex PCR; TCRdb's copy keeps in-frame clones and lacks some. The table shows about 280,000 clones, with 70% to 90% occurring only once. Source material: peripheral blood. All receptors come from a woman aged 25 to 39 with active or convalescent COVID-19. Both conserved end residues are part of each CDR3. Each record gives: V gene, J gene, CDR3 length, clone size, D gene, CDR3 protein, CDR3 DNA. The D gene is left open where the match is weak. Size is stated for part of the rows, as once, few or many counts, or as a class when the clone is expanded.

TRBV20-1	TRBJ1-2	11	-	-	CSAILYYGYTF	TGCAGTGCTATACTATACTATGGCTACACCTTC
TRBV4-3	TRBJ1-2	13	-	-	CASSQLQGYGYTF	TGCGCCAGCAGCCAACTTCAGGGTTATGGCTACACCTTC
TRBV18	TRBJ1-1	14	-	-	CASSPPGTSTEAFF	TGTGCCAGCTCACCACCGGGGACAAGCACTGAAGCTTTCTTT
TRBV5-4	TRBJ1-1	14	once	-	CASSLEWGGSEAFF	TGTGCCAGCAGCTTGGAGTGGGGGGGGTCTGAAGCTTTCTTT
TRBV7-3	TRBJ2-1	15	-	TRBD1	CASSSPGQGVYEQFF	TGTGCCAGCAGCTCCCCGGGACAGGGGGTCTACGAGCAGTTCTTC
TRBV7-2	TRBJ1-6	19	-	-	CASSLAGTRASTYNSPLHF	TGTGCCAGCAGCTTAGCGGGCACGCGGGCTTCGACCTATAATTCACCCCTCCACTTT
TRBV24-1	TRBJ2-5	16	-	-	CATSDLTLTGGETQYF	TGTGCCACCAGTGATCTCACCCTCACCGGAGGAGAGACCCAGTACTTC
TRBV19	TRBJ1-2	15	-	-	CASSIGQGKTYGYTF	TGTGCCAGTAGTATAGGGCAGGGGAAGACCTATGGCTACACCTTC
TRBV7-8	TRBJ1-2	13	-	TRBD1	CASRDRDLHGYTF	TGTGCCAGTCGGGACAGGGACCTACATGGCTACACCTTC
TRBV24-1	TRBJ2-1	13	-	-	CATSDSYLPRQFF	TGTGCCACCAGTGATTCCTACTTACCGAGGCAGTTCTTC
TRBV11-2	TRBJ2-7	18	-	TRBD2	CASRFGGKLPQHTYEQYF	TGTGCCAGCCGCTTCGGGGGGAAACTACCTCAACATACCTACGAGCAGTACTTC
TRBV21-1	TRBJ2-3	16	once	-	CASSKVTGENTDTQYF	TGTGCCAGCAGCAAAGTTACGGGGGAGAACACAGATACGCAGTATTTT
TRBV9	TRBJ1-1	17	-	TRBD1	CASSVEGTGGGNTEAFF	TGTGCCAGCAGCGTAGAGGGGACAGGGGGCGGGAACACTGAAGCTTTCTTT
TRBV4-1	TRBJ2-7	15	-	-	CASSQGSEGSYEQYF	TGCGCCAGCAGCCAAGGGTCGGAGGGATCCTACGAGCAGTACTTC
TRBV6-6	TRBJ1-6	15	-	-	CASSYRSGLNSPLHF	TGTGCCAGCAGTTATCGCTCAGGACTCAATTCACCCCTCCACTTT
TRBV28	TRBJ1-1	15	once	-	CASSLMRGYGTEAFF	TGTGCCAGCAGTTTAATGCGAGGGTACGGCACTGAAGCTTTCTTT
TRBV19	TRBJ2-5	14	-	TRBD2	CASSRGGHQETQYF	TGTGCCAGTAGTCGGGGGGGGCACCAAGAGACCCAGTACTTC
TRBV7-9	TRBJ1-4	11	-	-	CASSPGGELFF	TGTGCCAGCAGCCCCGGAGGGGAACTGTTTTTT
TRBV9	TRBJ2-3	14	-	TRBD2	CASSASGELDTQYF	TGTGCCAGCAGCGCGAGCGGGGAGTTAGATACGCAGTATTTT
TRBV6-5	TRBJ1-4	15	few	-	CASSPWEGRNEKLFF	TGTGCCAGCAGCCCCTGGGAGGGGAGAAATGAAAAACTGTTTTTT
TRBV18	TRBJ1-1	16	-	-	CASSPPVRSGNTEAFF	TGTGCCAGCTCACCGCCTGTTAGATCAGGGAACACTGAAGCTTTCTTT
TRBV7-2	TRBJ2-7	14	once	TRBD1	CASSSAMRGPGQYF	TGTGCCAGCAGCTCGGCCATGAGGGGGCCGGGGCAGTACTTC
TRBV11-3	TRBJ2-1	17	-	-	CASSALIRGSSYNEQFF	TGTGCCAGCAGCGCGTTGATCAGGGGTTCCTCCTACAATGAGCAGTTCTTC
TRBV5-1	TRBJ1-1	14	-	-	CASSLDRQNTEAFF	TGCGCCAGCAGCTTGGACCGACAGAACACTGAAGCTTTCTTT
TRBV5-4	TRBJ2-7	14	few	-	CASSTRTGGYEQYF	TGTGCCAGCAGCACGAGGACTGGTGGCTACGAGCAGTACTTC
TRBV27	TRBJ1-1	16	-	TRBD1	CASRHRGRGMNTEAFF	TGTGCCAGCAGGCACAGGGGGCGCGGAATGAACACTGAAGCTTTCTTT